The 29 T cell receptor beta chains below come from one sample, sequenced in a study of blood T cell repertoires in COVID-19. Some clones are missing from TCRdb's copy, which holds only in-frame ones; the method was immunoSEQ multiplex PCR. The sample yields more than 140,000 clones, around 84% seen once. The sample taken for sequencing was peripheral blood. All receptors come from a woman between 50 and 59 years old in a cohort sampled during active or convalescent COVID-19.

This sequence joins TRBV19 and TRBJ2-3; 12 nucleotides agree with TRBD1. Germline assignment: CDR1 LNHDA and CDR2 SQIVND (reference sequence). V dropped 5 bases and J dropped 4; count of bases not matched to a gene: 7. This CDR3 region has 16 residues. The CDR3 coding sequence is TGTGCCAGTAGTGTTGACGGGACAGGGGGCCCAGATACGCAGTATTTT. This gives the protein CASSVDGTGGPDTQYF.

In its sample, this clone was seen once. The chain combines TRBV20-1 with TRBJ1-3, with 8 bases matching TRBD1. Germline trimming cut 3 bases from V and 5 bases from J; bases unmatched to any gene: 3. The germline CDR1 and CDR2 sequences are DFQATT and SNEGSKA (reference sequence). The CDR3 is made up of 13 amino acids. CDR3 nucleotide sequence: TGCAGTGCTAGTCAGGGGGCAAGAAACACCATATATTTT. Translating it yields CSASQGARNTIYF.

The V gene is TRBV19, the J gene TRBJ1-1; D is undetermined. The germline V and J ends were trimmed by 3 bases and 0 bases, with 11 bases remaining between them. The germline V gene has CDR1 LNHDA and CDR2 SQIVND (reference sequence). The CDR3 runs to 15 residues. The CDR3 DNA reads TGTGCCAGTAGTATCGGTCTACCCATGAACACTGAAGCTTTCTTT. This codes for CASSIGLPMNTEAFF.

This chain connects TRBV6-4 to TRBJ2-3; TRBD2 aligns across 8 bases. CDR1 and CDR2 (germline): MRHNA, SNTAGT. J gave up 6 bases and V 8 bases, and 7 bases lay outside the gene matches. The CDR3 loop spans 13 amino acids. The CDR3 DNA reads TGTGCCAGCTCACGGGGGGGCGATGATACGCAGTATTTT. Residues: CASSRGGDDTQYF.

For the CDR3, the DNA is TGTGCCAGTAGTATCTCGGCGGACTATGGCTACACCTTC. It encodes CASSISADYGYTF. The J gene is TRBJ1-2, the V gene TRBV19; D gene uncertain. The CDR3 totals 13 residues. Germline lookup yields CDR1 LNHDA and CDR2 SQIVND (reference sequence). V was cut by 3 bases and J by 3 bases, with 8 bases left in between.

The chain joins TRBV4-1 to TRBJ2-1; D perhaps matches TRBD1 (5 bases). Trimming took 1 base from V and 13 from J, leaving 14 bases between them. The CDR3 has 13 residues. Looked up from germline, CDR1 is MGHRA and CDR2 is YSYEKL. CDR3 sequence: CASSQGTDWGQFF. CDR3 coding DNA: TGCGCCAGCAGCCAAGGCACAGATTGGGGCCAGTTCTTC.

This chain links TRBV5-1 with TRBJ2-5; D is possibly TRBD2 (6 bases). The CDR3 runs to 15 residues. Germline V lookup: CDR1 SGHRS, CDR2 YFSETQ. V lost 4 bases and J 2 bases, leaving 15 bases between the germline ends. The CDR3 is CASSGGRSRQETQYF. DNA of the CDR3: TGCGCCAGCAGCGGGGGGAGGTCAAGGCAAGAGACCCAGTACTTC. Drawing the rest from reference TRBV5-1 and TRBJ2-5, the complete variable domain is KAGVTQTPRYLIKTRGQQVTLSCSPISGHRSVSWYQQTPGQGLQFLFEYFSETQRNKGNFPGRFSGRQFSNSRSEMNVSTLELGDSALYLCASSGGRSRQETQYFGPGTRLLVL.

This rearrangement joins TRBV27 to TRBJ1-1; 7 bases fit TRBD1. Trimming removed 5 bases from V and 0 bases from J; junction bases left unmatched: 9. CDR3 length: 16 amino acids. Per the germline V gene, CDR1 is MNHEY and CDR2 is SMNVEV (reference sequence). In DNA form, the CDR3 reads TGTGCCAGCAGTGGACCGGGACAGAGGCTGAACACTGAAGCTTTCTTT. This encodes CASSGPGQRLNTEAFF.

The chain uses TRBV10-2 and TRBJ1-5; no clear D. Deletions cut 6 bases from V and 1 base from J, with 10 bases between. Germline V gene lookup returns CDR1 WSHSY and CDR2 SAAADI. The CDR3 runs 14 residues. The DNA of the CDR3 is TGCGCCAGCAGCTGGGGAGGCAGCAATCAGCCCCAGCATTTT. Translation gives CASSWGGSNQPQHF.

In its sample, this clone was seen a few times. This same CDR3 is encoded by further DNA sequences in the sample. V and J are TRBV12-3 or TRBV12-4 and TRBJ2-5; D is uncertain. V was shortened by 0 bases and J by 5 bases, with 7 bases between the two germline ends. The CDR3 is 13 residues long. The CDR3 DNA sequence: TGTGCCAGCAGTTTAGCCGGTCGGGAGACCCAGTACTTC. As protein: CASSLAGRETQYF.

Written as DNA, the CDR3 is TGTGCCAGCAGCCCAAGACAGGGGGCGAACACCGGGGAGCTGTTTTTT. Translation gives CASSPRQGANTGELFF. V is TRBV7-6 and J is TRBJ2-2; 9 nucleotides line up with TRBD1. Germline V lookup: CDR1 SGHVS, CDR2 FNYEAQ. The CDR3 is made up of 16 amino acids. With V trimmed by 5 bases and J by 0 bases, 4 bases remained unmatched.

The chain couples TRBV7-9 to TRBJ2-1, with TRBD1 identical over 8 bases. After removal of 3 bases from V and 7 bases from J, the junction contained 5 bases not matched to a gene. The CDR3 has 14 amino acids. The V gene's germline CDR1 is SEHNR and CDR2 FQNEAQ (reference sequence). The CDR3 DNA follows: TGTGCCAGCAGCTTTAGGGACAGGCGAAATGAGCAGTTCTTC. Protein sequence: CASSFRDRRNEQFF. Full variable domain (missing parts from reference TRBV7-9 and TRBJ2-1): DTGVSQNPRHKITKRGQNVTFRCDPISEHNRLYWYRQTLGQGPEFLTYFQNEAQLEKSRLLSDRFSAERPKGSFSTLEIQRTEQGDSAMYLCASSFRDRRNEQFFGPGTRLTVL.

V usage is TRBV27 and J usage is TRBJ1-1; TRBD1 is a possible D gene (5 bases). V was shortened by 6 bases and J by 4 bases, with 15 bases between the two germline ends. Germline assignment: CDR1 MNHEY and CDR2 SMNVEV (reference sequence). This CDR3 has 14 residues. The CDR3 DNA is TGTGCCAGCAGGCTACAGGCTATCTTCACTGAAGCTTTCTTT. Its protein product is CASRLQAIFTEAFF.

The rearrangement uses TRBV5-6 and TRBJ1-1, with 7 bases lining up with TRBD1. Looked up from germline, CDR1 is SGHDT and CDR2 is YYEEEE. The CDR3 spans 13 residues. The trim removed 4 bases at V and 10 bases at J, leaving 10 bases unmatched. The CDR3 nucleotides read TGTGCCAGCAGCCCCTCCACCGGGACAGCAGCTTTCTTT. Amino acids: CASSPSTGTAAFF. The full variable domain, its missing parts supplied by reference TRBV5-6 and TRBJ1-1, is DAGVTQSPTHLIKTRGQQVTLRCSPKSGHDTVSWYQQALGQGPQFIFQYYEEEERQRGNFPDRFSGHQFPNYSSELNVNALLLGDSALYLCASSPSTGTAAFFGQGTRLTVV.

This sequence joins TRBV30 and TRBJ2-5, with 8 bases lining up with TRBD1. CDR1 and CDR2 (germline): GTSNPN, SVGIG (reference sequence). The CDR3 spans 13 residues. V trimming: 3 bases; J trimming: 5 bases; junction bases outside the gene matches: 5. CDR3: CAWRGTGGETQYF. Here the CDR3 DNA reads TGTGCCTGGAGGGGCACAGGGGGGGAGACCCAGTACTTC.

The gene calls are TRBV11-2 and TRBJ2-3; the D is unclear. Germline V lookup: CDR1 SGHAT, CDR2 FQNNGV. With 1 base removed from V and 7 bases from J, the gap between germline ends came to 9 bases. This CDR3 region has 13 residues. Here the CDR3 reads CASSLGRRNTQYF. In nucleotides, the CDR3 is TGTGCCAGCAGCTTAGGACGGAGAAATACGCAGTATTTT.

CDR3 in amino acids: CASTPPGGVTEAFF. The CDR3 region has the DNA TGTGCCAGTACCCCTCCAGGAGGAGTGACTGAAGCTTTCTTT. The gene calls are TRBV19 and TRBJ1-1; the D is unclear. The CDR3 is 14 residues long. The V and J ends lost 7 bases and 5 bases respectively, with 17 bases between them. CDR1 LNHDA and CDR2 SQIVND come from the germline V gene (reference sequence).

The chain combines TRBV19 with TRBJ2-7; D perhaps matches TRBD1 (6 bases). Trimming cost V 6 bases and J 6 bases, with 21 bases left between them. The CDR3 is 15 residues long. From germline, CDR1 is LNHDA and CDR2 SQIVND (reference sequence). The CDR3 sequence is CASRERQALRAEQYF. For the CDR3, the DNA is TGTGCCAGTAGGGAAAGACAGGCCTTACGGGCCGAGCAGTACTTC.

This clone was counted a single time. This chain's CDR3 is CATQTGDNEKLFF. The DNA for the CDR3 is TGTGCCACCCAGACAGGAGATAATGAAAAACTGTTTTTT. This chain links TRBV19 with TRBJ1-4; possible D gene TRBD1, 6 bases. This CDR3 comprises 13 residues. V lost 10 bases, J lost 4 bases, and 13 bases lay in between. Germline V gene lookup returns CDR1 LNHDA and CDR2 SQIVND (reference sequence).

This chain links TRBV10-1 with TRBJ1-1; 8 bases line up with TRBD1. The CDR3 is 15 residues long. Trimming removed 5 bases from V and 0 bases from J; junction bases left unmatched: 5. CDR1 is WNHNN and CDR2 is SYGVQD in the germline V gene (reference sequence). The CDR3, as DNA: TGCGCCAGCAGTTCTCGGACAGGGATGAACACTGAAGCTTTCTTT. Amino acid sequence: CASSSRTGMNTEAFF.

This chain connects TRBV2 to TRBJ2-3; D unresolved. This CDR3 is built from 10 residues. CDR1 and CDR2 from the germline V gene are SNHLY and FYNNEI. The V gene lost 5 bases and the J gene lost 10 bases, with 7 bases spanning the gap. For the CDR3, the DNA is TGTGCCAGCAGTCGCCGGGCGCAGTATTTT. Its protein is CASSRRAQYF.

The V and J genes are TRBV4-3 and TRBJ2-7; the match to TRBD2 covers 9 bases. J was trimmed by 0 bases and V by 0 bases; bases with no gene match: 9. CDR1 is LGHNA and CDR2 is YSLEER in the germline V gene. There are 18 residues in the CDR3. The CDR3 sequence: CASSQDRASGGSSYEQYF. DNA for the CDR3: TGCGCCAGCAGCCAAGACCGGGCAAGCGGGGGGAGCTCCTACGAGCAGTACTTC.

The sample holds a few counts of this clone. J is TRBJ1-6 and V is TRBV6-1; 8 bases agree with TRBD1. Losses at the gene ends were 3 bases for V and 10 bases for J; bases not matched to a gene: 8. The germline gives CDR1 MNHNS, CDR2 SASEGT. This CDR3 is built from 15 residues. CDR3: CASSETGDGTSPLHF. The DNA for the CDR3 is TGTGCCAGCAGTGAGACAGGGGACGGCACGTCACCCCTCCACTTT.

CDR3 protein: CASSRDRYLNQPQHF. The CDR3 DNA sequence: TGTGCCAGCAGCCGCGACAGGTACCTTAATCAGCCCCAGCATTTT. V and J are TRBV6-6 and TRBJ1-5, with a weak D call TRBD1 (6 bases). There are 15 residues in the CDR3. Between the trimmed V and J ends, which lost 6 bases and 4 bases, there was a span of 16 bases. The germline CDR1 and CDR2 sequences are MNHNY and SVGAGI (reference sequence).

This sequence joins TRBV6-2 or TRBV6-3 and TRBJ2-7, with D unclear. Germline lookup yields CDR1 MNHEY and CDR2 SVGEGT. This CDR3 has 13 amino acids. The V and J ends lost 6 bases and 2 bases respectively, with 11 bases between them. The CDR3 sequence: CASSTQLTYEQYF. The CDR3 DNA is TGTGCCAGCAGCACCCAACTAACCTACGAGCAGTACTTC.

The chain employs TRBV6-5 and TRBJ1-4, with D uncertain. Germline CDR1 and CDR2: MNHEY and SVGAGI. V lost 4 bases, J lost 4 bases, and 7 bases lay in between. This CDR3 spans 13 amino acids. The CDR3 region has the DNA TGTGCCAGCAGTTTACAGCTTAATGAAAAACTGTTTTTT. It codes for CASSLQLNEKLFF.

This chain joins TRBV6-5 and TRBJ1-5, with unresolved D. Trimming left V 8 bases short and J 5 bases short, with 10 bases between. There are 12 residues in the CDR3. Germline V gene lookup returns CDR1 MNHEY and CDR2 SVGAGI. The CDR3 region has the DNA TGTGCCAGCCGGGGTGGGGATCAGCCCCAGCATTTT. Translating gives CASRGGDQPQHF.

The chain recombines TRBV5-1 with TRBJ2-1, with 8 nucleotides matching TRBD2. In germline, CDR1 is SGHRS, CDR2 YFSETQ. The CDR3 is made up of 14 amino acids. V lost 6 bases to trimming and J lost 8 bases; unmatched junction nucleotides: 10. The CDR3 sequence: CASTPGGVSDEQFF. CDR3 nucleotide sequence: TGCGCCAGCACACCCGGGGGGGTGTCAGATGAGCAGTTCTTC.

The table lists this clone with a count of one. This sequence joins TRBV7-2 and TRBJ1-5; D uncertain. CDR1 SGHTA and CDR2 FQGNSA come from the germline V gene. Trimming took 2 bases from V and 2 from J, leaving 16 bases between them. There are 17 residues in the CDR3. CDR3 loop: CASSLSALWGGNQPQHF. The CDR3 DNA reads as TGTGCCAGCAGCTTATCTGCCCTGTGGGGAGGCAATCAGCCCCAGCATTTT.